This T cell receptor (beta chain) was recovered during a study of T cells in Graves' hyperthyroidism and ophthalmopathy. The sample holds many counts of this clonotype. Template material for amplifying TCR beta CDR3 regions consisted of RNA transcripts. The study used the HTBI primer set for a first-round RT-PCR of the TCR CDR3. TCRdb reanalysed the multiplex PCR reads using MiXCR and keeps one entry per CDR3 protein. Counted here are about 600,000 distinct CDR3 sequences, more than 15% occurring once; the ten biggest clones make up 2.5% to 4%. V lost 6 bases and J 4 bases, leaving 20 bases between the germline ends. The CDR3 loop spans 16 amino acids.

This receptor was identified in a woman aged 40 to 50 with Graves' ophthalmopathy. The chain employs TRBV12-3 or TRBV12-4 and TRBJ2-3; no firm D call. Sequencing was done on a sample of blood. The CDR3 loop is CASSSGFKGSPDTQYF. DNA for the CDR3: TGTGCCAGCAGCTCAGGTTTCAAAGGAAGCCCAGATACGCAGTATTTT.